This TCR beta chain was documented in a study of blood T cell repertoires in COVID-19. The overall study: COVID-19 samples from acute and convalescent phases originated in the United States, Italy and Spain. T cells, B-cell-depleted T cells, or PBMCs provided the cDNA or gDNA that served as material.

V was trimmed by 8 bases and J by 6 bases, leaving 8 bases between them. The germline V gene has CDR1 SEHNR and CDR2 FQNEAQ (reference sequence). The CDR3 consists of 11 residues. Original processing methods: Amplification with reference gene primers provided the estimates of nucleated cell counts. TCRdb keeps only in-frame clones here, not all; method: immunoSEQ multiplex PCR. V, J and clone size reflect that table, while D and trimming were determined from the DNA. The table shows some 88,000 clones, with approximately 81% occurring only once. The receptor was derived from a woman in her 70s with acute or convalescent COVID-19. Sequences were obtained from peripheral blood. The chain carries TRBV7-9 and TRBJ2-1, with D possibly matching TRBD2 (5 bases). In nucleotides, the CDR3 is TGTGCCAGCGTACGGGGCAATGAGCAGTTCTTC. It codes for CASVRGNEQFF.